The 20 T cell receptor beta chains listed next were all sequenced from one sample in a study of shared T cell receptors in the human thymus (dated by TCRdb to the early 2020s). Libraries were prepared through the immunoSEQ multiplex PCR assay. The clones in this table, taken by TCRdb from immuneACCESS, are in-frame only. Not every clone is retained; where verified, under half of the shortfall comes from an unresolved V gene, and the cause of the rest is unknown. Here the sample has about 710,000 clones; around 87% occur a single time. Roughly 0.0087% of the sample rests with the top ten. These sequences were also reported in another study, on human thymus T cells.

Sequencing was done on a sample of thymocytes. These receptor sequences come from a boy under three years old with a congenital heart defect. Donor details come from another sample of the same person, matched by shared clones.

This clone has just a few counts. J is TRBJ2-7 and V is TRBV12-5, with 7 bases identical to TRBD1. From germline, CDR1 is LGHNT and CDR2 FRNRAP. CDR3 size: 14 residues. V dropped 4 bases and J dropped 4; count of bases not matched to a gene: 7. The DNA for the CDR3 is TGTGCTAGTGGTTCACGACAGGGAAAGTACGAGCAGTACTTC. This gives the protein CASGSRQGKYEQYF.

The chain links TRBV19 to TRBJ2-7; TRBD2 might be the D (5 bases). The CDR3 has 14 amino acids. The germline V gene encodes CDR1 LNHDA and CDR2 SQIVND (reference sequence). Trimming stripped 6 bases from V and 0 bases from J, with 12 bases between. CDR3 protein: CASSERSSSYEQYF. CDR3 DNA sequence: TGTGCCAGTAGCGAGCGGAGCAGCTCCTACGAGCAGTACTTC.

The V call is TRBV20-1, the J call TRBJ1-2; D unresolved. The V and J ends lost 3 bases and 8 bases respectively, with 10 bases between them. This CDR3 spans 11 amino acids. Per germline, CDR1 DFQATT and CDR2 SNEGSKA (reference sequence). CDR3 in DNA: TGCAGTGCTAGCGGGTTTCAAGGCTACACCTTC. It encodes CSASGFQGYTF.

This sequence joins TRBV4-2 and TRBJ2-1; 9 positions agree with TRBD1. Germline V CDR1 and CDR2: LGHNA, YNFKEQ. The V and J ends lost 4 bases and 0 bases, in that order; junction bases with no gene match: 22. The CDR3 covers 22 residues. The CDR3 DNA follows: TGTGCCAGCAGCCCGAGAATTTCCGGGACAGGGAGTGGATGGAGCTCCTACAATGAGCAGTTCTTC. This codes for CASSPRISGTGSGWSSYNEQFF.

As concerns this clone: One junction end disagrees with the germline gene, perhaps due to a read error. The rearrangement links TRBV6-1 to TRBJ2-3; D is possibly TRBD1 (6 bases). The CDR3 has 13 residues. The germline gives CDR1 MNHNS, CDR2 SASEGT. The CDR3 bases are TGTGCGAGCAGGGGCAGACCCACAGATACGCAGTATTTT. This translates into CASRGRPTDTQYF.

The rearrangement joins TRBV7-2 to TRBJ2-7; TRBD1 matches at 9 bases. CDR3 length: 15 residues. Per germline, CDR1 SGHTA and CDR2 FQGNSA. V lost 7 bases and J lost 2; bases outside the gene matches: 9. CDR3 protein: CASTNAGTGPYEQYF. Here the CDR3 DNA reads TGTGCCAGCACCAACGCCGGGACAGGGCCCTACGAGCAGTACTTC.

The chain links TRBV6-6 to TRBJ1-1, with D possibly being TRBD1 (5 bases). Germline V gives CDR1 MNHNY, CDR2 SVGAGI (reference sequence). Trimming stripped 8 bases from V and 1 base from J, with 8 bases between. The CDR3 runs to 12 residues. Here the CDR3 reads CASSQGNTEAFF. CDR3 DNA: TGTGCCAGCTCGCAGGGGAACACTGAAGCTTTCTTT.

This clone occurred a few times. The chain recombines TRBV28 with TRBJ1-4; a possible D gene is TRBD1 (6 bases). Per the germline V gene, CDR1 is MDHEN and CDR2 is SYDVKM. Trimming removed 6 bases from V and 8 bases from J, with 13 bases in between. The CDR3 sequence is 13 residues long. CDR3 in DNA: TGTGCCAGCAGCTGGACAGAACGGGAAAAACTGTTTTTT. This sequence encodes CASSWTEREKLFF.

This sequence joins TRBV9 and TRBJ1-2; 8 bases align to TRBD1. Trimming took 4 bases from V and 4 from J; bases not matched to a gene: 12. The CDR3 sequence is 16 residues long. The germline gives CDR1 SGDLS, CDR2 YYNGEE. This CDR3 reads CASSPDRGWGSYGYTF. The CDR3 region has the DNA TGTGCCAGCAGCCCCGACAGGGGCTGGGGGAGCTATGGCTACACCTTC.

The chain uses TRBV29-1 and TRBJ2-1; D not resolved. V dropped 6 bases and J dropped 8 bases, with 17 bases sitting between them. Germline-derived CDR1 and CDR2 are SQVTM and ANQGSEA. The CDR3 sequence is 13 residues long. CDR3 loop: CSVAEFEVDEQFF. CDR3 bases: TGCAGCGTCGCCGAATTCGAGGTTGATGAGCAGTTCTTC.

The V gene is TRBV28, the J gene TRBJ1-5; D remains unclear. V lost 6 bases and J 7 bases, leaving 13 bases between the germline ends. Looked up from germline, CDR1 is MDHEN and CDR2 is SYDVKM. The CDR3 runs 13 residues. The CDR3 coding sequence is TGTGCCAGCAGCTGGGTACGCGGCCAGCCCCAGCATTTT. It codes for CASSWVRGQPQHF.

The J gene is TRBJ2-1, the V gene TRBV9; weak D call: TRBD1 (5 bases). With 2 bases removed from V and 2 bases from J, the gap between germline ends came to 11 bases. Germline lookup yields CDR1 SGDLS and CDR2 YYNGEE. The CDR3 totals 15 residues. The CDR3 reads CASSVRKDTYNEQFF. The CDR3 region has the DNA TGTGCCAGCAGCGTCAGAAAGGACACCTACAATGAGCAGTTCTTC. Together with reference TRBV9 and TRBJ2-1, the CDR3 gives the full variable domain: DSGVTQTPKHLITATGQRVTLRCSPRSGDLSVYWYQQSLDQGLQFLIQYYNGEERAKGNILERFSAQQFPDLHSELNLSSLELGDSALYFCASSVRKDTYNEQFFGPGTRLTVL.

V gene TRBV2 combines with J gene TRBJ2-3; tentatively, D is TRBD1 (6 bases). CDR1 is SNHLY and CDR2 is FYNNEI in the germline V gene. The CDR3 has 16 residues. Deletions cut 3 bases from V and 7 bases from J, with 20 bases between. The CDR3 is CASSEVQGSSEYTQYF. In DNA form, the CDR3 reads TGTGCCAGCAGTGAGGTCCAGGGGTCGTCCGAATATACGCAGTATTTT.

The rearrangement joins TRBV2 to TRBJ1-1; possible D gene TRBD1, 5 bases. CDR1 is SNHLY and CDR2 is FYNNEI in the germline V gene. The V gene lost 9 bases and the J gene lost 1 base, with 6 bases spanning the gap. The CDR3 consists of 11 residues. Here the CDR3 reads CARTGNTEAFF. The CDR3 DNA reads as TGTGCCAGAACAGGGAACACTGAAGCTTTCTTT.

This clone was detected only once. The gene calls are TRBV5-6 and TRBJ1-1; the match to TRBD1 covers 8 bases. The CDR3 has 17 residues. J gave up 1 base and V 2 bases, and 10 bases lay outside the gene matches. CDR1 and CDR2 from the germline V gene are SGHDT and YYEEEE. The CDR3: CASSFRTGRTSNTEAFF. The CDR3 region has the DNA TGTGCCAGCAGCTTCCGGACAGGGAGGACGTCGAACACTGAAGCTTTCTTT.

The chain is built from TRBV5-4 and TRBJ1-1; the D is unclear. Looked up from germline, CDR1 is SGHNT and CDR2 is YYREEE (reference sequence). The CDR3 covers 13 residues. Between the trimmed V and J ends, which lost 4 bases and 2 bases, there was a span of 9 bases. Written as DNA, the CDR3 is TGTGCCAGCAGCGTAGAGGAAAACACTGAAGCTTTCTTT. Amino acid sequence: CASSVEENTEAFF.

This clone was seen once. The V gene is TRBV4-1, the J gene TRBJ1-1; possible D gene TRBD1, 6 bases. Germline CDR1 reads MGHRA; CDR2 reads YSYEKL. The CDR3 is 16 amino acids. V was cut by 5 bases and J by 6 bases, with 22 bases left in between. CDR3 amino acids: CASSSKEPGVAPEAFF. DNA of the CDR3: TGCGCCAGCAGCTCAAAAGAGCCAGGGGTGGCGCCTGAAGCTTTCTTT.

This clone occurred once. The chain employs TRBV7-4 and TRBJ1-2; TRBD1 is a possible D gene (5 bases). CDR1 SGHVT and CDR2 SQSDAQ come from the germline V gene. V lost 5 bases to trimming and J lost 7 bases, with 23 bases between them. The CDR3 covers 16 residues. CDR3 sequence: CASSPPGGKKGAGYTF. The CDR3 DNA follows: TGTGCCAGCAGCCCGCCGGGGGGGAAAAAAGGGGCTGGCTACACCTTC.

The rearrangement links TRBV11-2 to TRBJ2-7; D unclear. The CDR3 covers 14 residues. Germline CDR1 is SGHAT and CDR2 is FQNNGV. Trimming left V 5 bases short and J 3 bases short, with 14 bases between. The CDR3 coding sequence is TGTGCCAGCAGCCCGCCCGAGCGCAACTACGAGCAGTACTTC. Translated: CASSPPERNYEQYF. Complete variable domain (other parts from reference TRBV11-2 and TRBJ2-7): EAGVAQSPRYKIIEKRQSVAFWCNPISGHATLYWYQQILGQGPKLLIQFQNNGVVDDSQLPKDRFSAERLKGVDSTLKIQPAKLEDSAVYLCASSPPERNYEQYFGPGTRLTVT.

The chain recombines TRBV19 with TRBJ1-2, with 7 nucleotides matching TRBD1. The germline V gene has CDR1 LNHDA and CDR2 SQIVND (reference sequence). There are 16 residues in the CDR3. The trim removed 7 bases at V and 4 bases at J, leaving 15 bases unmatched. The CDR3 DNA reads as TGTGCCAGTACGCCCCCTCCGGGACAGAAGTTCTATGGCTACACCTTC. This codes for CASTPPPGQKFYGYTF.